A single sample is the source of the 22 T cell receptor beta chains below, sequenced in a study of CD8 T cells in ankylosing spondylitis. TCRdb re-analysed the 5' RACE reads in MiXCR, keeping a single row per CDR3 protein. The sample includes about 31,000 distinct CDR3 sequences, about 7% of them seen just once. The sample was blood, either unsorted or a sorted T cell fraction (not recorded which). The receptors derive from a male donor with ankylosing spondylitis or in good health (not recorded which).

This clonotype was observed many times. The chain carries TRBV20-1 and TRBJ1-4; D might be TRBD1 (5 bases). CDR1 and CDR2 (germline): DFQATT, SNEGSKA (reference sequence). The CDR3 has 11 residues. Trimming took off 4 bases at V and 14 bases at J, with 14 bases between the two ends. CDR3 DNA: TGCAGTGCTACCGACAGTGGATACCTGTTTTTT. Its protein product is CSATDSGYLFF.

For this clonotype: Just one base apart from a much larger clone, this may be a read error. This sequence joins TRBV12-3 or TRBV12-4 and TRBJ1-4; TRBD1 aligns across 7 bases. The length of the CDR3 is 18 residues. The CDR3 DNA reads TGTACCTGCAGTTTAGCGAGGGACAGATCCGGGACTAATGAAAAACTGTTTTTT. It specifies CTCSLARDRSGTNEKLFF.

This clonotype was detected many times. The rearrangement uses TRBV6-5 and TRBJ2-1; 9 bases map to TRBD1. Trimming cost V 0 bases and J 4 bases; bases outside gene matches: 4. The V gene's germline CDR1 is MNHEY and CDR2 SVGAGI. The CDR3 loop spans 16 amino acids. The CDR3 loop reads CASSYSRDRDYNEQFF. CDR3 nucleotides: TGTGCCAGCAGTTACTCCCGGGACAGGGATTACAATGAGCAGTTCTTC.

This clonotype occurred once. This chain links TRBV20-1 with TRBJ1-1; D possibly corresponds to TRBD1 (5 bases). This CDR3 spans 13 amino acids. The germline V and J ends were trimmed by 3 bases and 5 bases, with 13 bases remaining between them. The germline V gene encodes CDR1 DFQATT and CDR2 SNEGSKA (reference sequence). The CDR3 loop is CSASSQGRTEAFF. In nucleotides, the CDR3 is TGCAGTGCTAGTTCCCAGGGTCGGACTGAAGCTTTCTTT.

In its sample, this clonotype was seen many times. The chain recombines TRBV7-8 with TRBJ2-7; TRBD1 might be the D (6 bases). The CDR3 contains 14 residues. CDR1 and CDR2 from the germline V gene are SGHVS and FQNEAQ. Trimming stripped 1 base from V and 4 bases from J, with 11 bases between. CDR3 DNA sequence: TGTGCCAGCAGCTTAGTCGGGACACCGTACGAGCAGTACTTC. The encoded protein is CASSLVGTPYEQYF.

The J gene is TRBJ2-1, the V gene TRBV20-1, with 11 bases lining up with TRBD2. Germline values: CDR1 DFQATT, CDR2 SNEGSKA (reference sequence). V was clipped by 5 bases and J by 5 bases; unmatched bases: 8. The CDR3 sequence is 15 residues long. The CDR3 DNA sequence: TGCAGTGCTGGTAGAGGGACTAGCGGTAACAATGAGCAGTTCTTC. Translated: CSAGRGTSGNNEQFF.

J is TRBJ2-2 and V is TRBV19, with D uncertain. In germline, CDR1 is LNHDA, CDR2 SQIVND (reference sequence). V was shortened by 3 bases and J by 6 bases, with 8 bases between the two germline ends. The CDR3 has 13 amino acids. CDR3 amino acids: CASSIQVSGELFF. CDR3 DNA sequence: TGTGCCAGTAGTATTCAGGTTTCCGGGGAGCTGTTTTTT.

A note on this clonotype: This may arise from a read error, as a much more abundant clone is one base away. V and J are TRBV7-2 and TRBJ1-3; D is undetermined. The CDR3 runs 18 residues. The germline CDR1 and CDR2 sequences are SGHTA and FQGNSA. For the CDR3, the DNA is TGTGCCAGCAGCTTACCGAGTGGCAGCTTCTCCTCTGGAAACTCCATATATTTT. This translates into CASSLPSGSFSSGNSIYF.

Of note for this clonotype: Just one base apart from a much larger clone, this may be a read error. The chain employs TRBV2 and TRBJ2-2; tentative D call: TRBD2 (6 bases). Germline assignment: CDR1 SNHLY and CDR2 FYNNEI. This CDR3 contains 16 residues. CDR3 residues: CASGSASGVNTGKLFF. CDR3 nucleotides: TGTGCCAGCGGCTCAGCATCGGGGGTGAACACCGGGAAGCTGTTTTTT. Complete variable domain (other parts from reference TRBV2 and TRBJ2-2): EPEVTQTPSHQVTQMGQEVILRCVPISNHLYFYWYRQILGQKVEFLVSFYNNEISEKSEIFDDQFSVERPDGSNFTLKIRSTKLEDSAMYFCASGSASGVNTGKLFFGEGSRLTVL.

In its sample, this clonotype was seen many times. CDR3 nucleotide sequence: TGCAGTGCTACCCCCGGGGGGCGCGACGAGCAGTACTTC. Amino acid sequence: CSATPGGRDEQYF. The chain carries TRBV20-1 and TRBJ2-7; D might be TRBD2 (7 bases). Germline values: CDR1 DFQATT, CDR2 SNEGSKA (reference sequence). CDR3 length: 13 residues. V lost 4 bases to trimming and J lost 5 bases, with 15 bases between them.

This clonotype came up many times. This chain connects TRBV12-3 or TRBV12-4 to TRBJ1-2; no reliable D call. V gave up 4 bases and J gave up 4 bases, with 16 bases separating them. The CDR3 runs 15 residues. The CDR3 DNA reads TGTGCCAGCAGTTCATCGACGGACCGCTTCTATGGCTACACCTTC. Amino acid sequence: CASSSSTDRFYGYTF.

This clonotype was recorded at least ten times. As DNA, the CDR3 is TGCGCCAGCAGCTTCATTAGCGAGAGCACCGGGGAGCTGTTTTTT. Protein: CASSFISESTGELFF. The chain recombines TRBV5-1 with TRBJ2-2; D might be TRBD2 (5 bases). The germline V gene has CDR1 SGHRS and CDR2 YFSETQ. Trimming cost V 2 bases and J 4 bases, with 12 bases left between them. The CDR3 covers 15 residues. The variable domain in full, completed from reference TRBV5-1 and TRBJ2-2, reads KAGVTQTPRYLIKTRGQQVTLSCSPISGHRSVSWYQQTPGQGLQFLFEYFSETQRNKGNFPGRFSGRQFSNSRSEMNVSTLELGDSALYLCASSFISESTGELFFGEGSRLTVL.

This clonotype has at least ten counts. CDR3 amino acids: CASRGRGRTEAFF. As DNA, the CDR3 is TGTGCCAGCAGGGGAAGGGGGCGCACTGAAGCTTTCTTT. The chain is built from TRBV6-1 and TRBJ1-1, with 7 bases identical to TRBD1. CDR1 MNHNS and CDR2 SASEGT come from the germline V gene. J was trimmed by 4 bases and V by 6 bases; bases with no gene match: 5. CDR3 size: 13 residues.

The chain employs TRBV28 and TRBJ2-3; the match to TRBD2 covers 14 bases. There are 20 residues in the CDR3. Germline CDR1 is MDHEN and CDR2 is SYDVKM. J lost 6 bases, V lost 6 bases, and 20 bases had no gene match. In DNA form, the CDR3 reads TGTGCCAGCAGCCCACCCACTGGACTAGCGGGAGGCCGGGGGACGGATACGCAGTATTTT. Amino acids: CASSPPTGLAGGRGTDTQYF.

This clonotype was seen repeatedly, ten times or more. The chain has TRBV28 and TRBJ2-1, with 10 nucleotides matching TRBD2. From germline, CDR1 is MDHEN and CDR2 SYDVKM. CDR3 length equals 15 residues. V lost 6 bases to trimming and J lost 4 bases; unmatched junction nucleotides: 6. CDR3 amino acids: CASRPTGLAYNEQFF. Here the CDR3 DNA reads TGTGCCAGCAGACCTACGGGACTAGCGTACAATGAGCAGTTCTTC.

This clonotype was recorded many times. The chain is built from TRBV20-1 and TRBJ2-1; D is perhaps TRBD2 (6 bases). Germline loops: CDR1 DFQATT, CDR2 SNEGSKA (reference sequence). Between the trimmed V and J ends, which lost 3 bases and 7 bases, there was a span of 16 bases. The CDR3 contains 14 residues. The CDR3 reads CSASEEGWGNEQFF. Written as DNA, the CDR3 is TGCAGTGCTAGTGAGGAGGGCTGGGGGAATGAGCAGTTCTTC.

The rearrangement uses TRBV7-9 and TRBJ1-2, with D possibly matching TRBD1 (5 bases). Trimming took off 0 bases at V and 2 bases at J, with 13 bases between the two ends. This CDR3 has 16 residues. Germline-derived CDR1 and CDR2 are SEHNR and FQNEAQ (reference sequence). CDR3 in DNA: TGTGCCAGCAGCTTAGCCGGGACCGATCTGAACTATGGCTACACCTTC. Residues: CASSLAGTDLNYGYTF. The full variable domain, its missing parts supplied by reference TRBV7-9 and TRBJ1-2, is DTGVSQNPRHKITKRGQNVTFRCDPISEHNRLYWYRQTLGQGPEFLTYFQNEAQLEKSRLLSDRFSAERPKGSFSTLEIQRTEQGDSAMYLCASSLAGTDLNYGYTFGSGTRLTVV.

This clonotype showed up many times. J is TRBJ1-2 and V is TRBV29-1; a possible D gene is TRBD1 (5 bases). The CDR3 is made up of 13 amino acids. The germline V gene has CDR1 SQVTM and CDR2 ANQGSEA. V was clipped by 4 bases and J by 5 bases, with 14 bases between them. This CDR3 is CSVAVGVDYGYTF. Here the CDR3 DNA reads TGCAGCGTTGCGGTAGGGGTCGATTATGGCTACACCTTC.

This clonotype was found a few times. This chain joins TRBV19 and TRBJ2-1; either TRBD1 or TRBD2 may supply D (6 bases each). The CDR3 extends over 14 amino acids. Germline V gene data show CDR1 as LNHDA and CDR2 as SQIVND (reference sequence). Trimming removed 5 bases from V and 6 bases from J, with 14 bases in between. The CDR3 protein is CASSGGQWPNEQFF. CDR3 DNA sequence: TGTGCCAGTAGTGGGGGGCAGTGGCCCAATGAGCAGTTCTTC.

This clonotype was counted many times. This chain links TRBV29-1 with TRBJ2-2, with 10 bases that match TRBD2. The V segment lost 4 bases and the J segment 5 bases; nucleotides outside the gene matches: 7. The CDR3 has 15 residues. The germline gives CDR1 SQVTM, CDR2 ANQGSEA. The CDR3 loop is CSVAAGGPVTGELFF. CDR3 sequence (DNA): TGCAGCGTTGCAGCGGGAGGGCCGGTAACCGGGGAGCTGTTTTTT.

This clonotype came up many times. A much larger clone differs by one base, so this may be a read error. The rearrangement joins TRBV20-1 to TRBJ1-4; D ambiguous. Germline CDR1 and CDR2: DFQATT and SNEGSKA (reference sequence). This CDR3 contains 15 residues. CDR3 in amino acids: CCARDRRASNEKLFF. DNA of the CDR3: TGCTGTGCTAGAGATCGGAGGGCATCTAATGAAAAACTGTTTTTT.

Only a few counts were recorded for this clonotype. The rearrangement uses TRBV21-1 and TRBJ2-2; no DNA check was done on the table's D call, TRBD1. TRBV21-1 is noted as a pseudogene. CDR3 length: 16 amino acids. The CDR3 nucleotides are TGTGCCAGCAGCAAAGAGGGCAGGGGTTCCACCGGGGAGCTGTTTTTT. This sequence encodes CASSKEGRGSTGELFF.